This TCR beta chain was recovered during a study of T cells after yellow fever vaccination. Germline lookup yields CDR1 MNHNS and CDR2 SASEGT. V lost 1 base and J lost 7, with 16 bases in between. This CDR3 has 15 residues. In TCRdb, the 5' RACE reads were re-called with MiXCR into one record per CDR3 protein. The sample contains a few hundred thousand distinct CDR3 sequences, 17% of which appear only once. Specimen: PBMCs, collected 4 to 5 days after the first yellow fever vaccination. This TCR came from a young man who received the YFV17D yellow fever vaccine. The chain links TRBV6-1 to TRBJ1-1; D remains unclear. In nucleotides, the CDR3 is TGTGCCAGCAGTGAAGTTGGATGGTTCCCCATTGAAGCTTTCTTT. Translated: CASSEVGWFPIEAFF.